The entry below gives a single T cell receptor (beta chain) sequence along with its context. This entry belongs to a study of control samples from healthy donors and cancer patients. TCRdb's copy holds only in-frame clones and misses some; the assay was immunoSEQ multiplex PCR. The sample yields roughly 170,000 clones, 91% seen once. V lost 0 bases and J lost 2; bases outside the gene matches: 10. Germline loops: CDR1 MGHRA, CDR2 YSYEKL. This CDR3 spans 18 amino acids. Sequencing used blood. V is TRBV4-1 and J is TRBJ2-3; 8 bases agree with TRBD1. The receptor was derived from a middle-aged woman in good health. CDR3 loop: CASSQDLTGALNTDTQYF. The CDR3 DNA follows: TGCGCCAGCAGCCAAGATCTGACAGGGGCTCTAAACACAGATACGCAGTATTTT.